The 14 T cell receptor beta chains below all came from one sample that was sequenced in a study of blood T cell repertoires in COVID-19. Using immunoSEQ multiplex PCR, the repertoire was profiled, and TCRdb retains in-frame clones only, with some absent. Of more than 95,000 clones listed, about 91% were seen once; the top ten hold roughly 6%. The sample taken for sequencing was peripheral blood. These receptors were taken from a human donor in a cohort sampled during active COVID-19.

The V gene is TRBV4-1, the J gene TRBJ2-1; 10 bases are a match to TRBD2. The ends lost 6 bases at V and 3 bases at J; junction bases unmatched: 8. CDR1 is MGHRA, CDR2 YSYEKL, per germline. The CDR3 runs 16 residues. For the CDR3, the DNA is TGCGCCAGCAGATCCCTAGCGGGGGCCTTCTACAATGAGCAGTTCTTC. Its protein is CASRSLAGAFYNEQFF.

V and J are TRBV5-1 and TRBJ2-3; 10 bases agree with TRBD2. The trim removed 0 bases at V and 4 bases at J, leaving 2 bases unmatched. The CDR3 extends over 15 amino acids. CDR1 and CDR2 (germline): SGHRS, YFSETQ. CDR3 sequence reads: CASSLVAGGPDTQYF. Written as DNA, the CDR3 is TGCGCCAGCAGCTTGGTAGCGGGAGGCCCAGATACGCAGTATTTT.

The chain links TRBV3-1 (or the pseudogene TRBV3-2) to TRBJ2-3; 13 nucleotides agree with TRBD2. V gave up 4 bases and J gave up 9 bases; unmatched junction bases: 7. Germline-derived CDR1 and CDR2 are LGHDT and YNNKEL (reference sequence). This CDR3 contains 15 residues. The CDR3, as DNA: TGTGCCAGCAGCCTAATGACTAGCGGGGGGTCGACGCAGTATTTT. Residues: CASSLMTSGGSTQYF.

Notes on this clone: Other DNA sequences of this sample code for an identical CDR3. The CDR3 DNA reads as TGCGCCAGCAGCTTGGGACAGGGACGGACTGAAGCTTTCTTT. This sequence encodes CASSLGQGRTEAFF. J is TRBJ1-1 and V is TRBV5-1; 7 bases map to TRBD1. Germline trimming cut 0 bases from V and 5 bases from J; bases unmatched to any gene: 4. CDR3 length equals 14 residues. Germline loops: CDR1 SGHRS, CDR2 YFSETQ. Together with reference TRBV5-1 and TRBJ1-1, the CDR3 gives the full variable domain: KAGVTQTPRYLIKTRGQQVTLSCSPISGHRSVSWYQQTPGQGLQFLFEYFSETQRNKGNFPGRFSGRQFSNSRSEMNVSTLELGDSALYLCASSLGQGRTEAFFGQGTRLTVV.

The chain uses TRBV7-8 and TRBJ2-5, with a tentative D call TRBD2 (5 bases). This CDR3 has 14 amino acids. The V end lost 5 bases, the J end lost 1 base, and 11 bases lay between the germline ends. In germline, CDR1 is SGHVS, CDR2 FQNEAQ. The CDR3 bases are TGTGCCAGCAGCCGAGGGCTCCTCCAAGAGACCCAGTACTTC. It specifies CASSRGLLQETQYF.

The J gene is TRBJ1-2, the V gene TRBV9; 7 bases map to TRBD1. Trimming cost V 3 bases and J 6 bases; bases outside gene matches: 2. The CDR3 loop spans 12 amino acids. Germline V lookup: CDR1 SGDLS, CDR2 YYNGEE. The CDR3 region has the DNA TGTGCCAGCAGCGCAGGGGGGAATGGCTACACCTTC. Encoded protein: CASSAGGNGYTF. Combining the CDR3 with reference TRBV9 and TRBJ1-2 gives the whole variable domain DSGVTQTPKHLITATGQRVTLRCSPRSGDLSVYWYQQSLDQGLQFLIQYYNGEERAKGNILERFSAQQFPDLHSELNLSSLELGDSALYFCASSAGGNGYTFGSGTRLTVV.

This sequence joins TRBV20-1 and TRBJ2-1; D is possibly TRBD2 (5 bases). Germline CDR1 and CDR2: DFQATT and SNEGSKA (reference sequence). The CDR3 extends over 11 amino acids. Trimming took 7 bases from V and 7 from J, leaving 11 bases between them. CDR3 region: CSVSRGNEQFF. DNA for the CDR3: TGCAGTGTCTCCCGGGGAAATGAGCAGTTCTTC.

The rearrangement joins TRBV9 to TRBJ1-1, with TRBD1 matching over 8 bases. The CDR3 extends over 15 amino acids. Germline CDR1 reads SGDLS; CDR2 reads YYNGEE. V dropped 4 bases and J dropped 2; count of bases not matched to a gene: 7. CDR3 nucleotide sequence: TGTGCCAGCAGCCCACGGACAGGGACAAACACTGAAGCTTTCTTT. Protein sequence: CASSPRTGTNTEAFF.

CDR3 DNA: TGTGCCAGCAGCCCCATCGGCCCCGGGACACCCGAGGGAGATACGCAGTATTTT. This sequence encodes CASSPIGPGTPEGDTQYF. The chain uses TRBV7-2 and TRBJ2-3; the D gene is possibly TRBD1 (6 bases). From germline, CDR1 is SGHTA and CDR2 FQGNSA. The CDR3 runs to 18 residues. V lost 5 bases, J lost 5 bases, and 26 bases lay in between.

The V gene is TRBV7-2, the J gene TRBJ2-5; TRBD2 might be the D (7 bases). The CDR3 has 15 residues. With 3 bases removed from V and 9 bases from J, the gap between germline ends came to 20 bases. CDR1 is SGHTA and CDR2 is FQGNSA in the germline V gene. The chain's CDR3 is CASSFPGARGGAQYF. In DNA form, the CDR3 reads TGTGCCAGCAGCTTCCCAGGGGCCAGGGGAGGGGCCCAGTACTTC.

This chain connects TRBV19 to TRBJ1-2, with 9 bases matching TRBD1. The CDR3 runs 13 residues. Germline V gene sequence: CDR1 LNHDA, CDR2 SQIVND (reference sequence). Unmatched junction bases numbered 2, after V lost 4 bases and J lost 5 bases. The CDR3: CASSKGQGYGYTF. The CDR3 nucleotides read TGTGCCAGTAGTAAGGGACAGGGATATGGCTACACCTTC.

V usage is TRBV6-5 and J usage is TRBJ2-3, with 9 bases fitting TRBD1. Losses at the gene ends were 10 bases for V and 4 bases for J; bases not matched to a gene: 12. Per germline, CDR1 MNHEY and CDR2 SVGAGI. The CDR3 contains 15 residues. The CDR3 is CATNPPGTGSDTQYF. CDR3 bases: TGTGCCACCAACCCCCCCGGGACAGGGTCAGATACGCAGTATTTT.

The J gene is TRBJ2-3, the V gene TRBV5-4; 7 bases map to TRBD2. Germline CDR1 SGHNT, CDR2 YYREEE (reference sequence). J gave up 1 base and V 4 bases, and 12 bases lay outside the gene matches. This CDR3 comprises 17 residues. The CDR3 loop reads CASSPGGGSYGTDTQYF. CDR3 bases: TGTGCCAGCAGCCCCGGTGGCGGGAGTTATGGCACAGATACGCAGTATTTT.

The CDR3 DNA reads TGTGCCACCAGCAGTCGAATGACTAGCCTAATTAGCACAGATACGCAGTATTTT. This translates into CATSSRMTSLISTDTQYF. The chain employs TRBV15 and TRBJ2-3; TRBD2 agrees at 7 bases. V lost 3 bases to trimming and J lost 0 bases; unmatched junction nucleotides: 12. The germline CDR1 and CDR2 sequences are LNHNV and YYDKDF (reference sequence). This CDR3 has 18 amino acids.